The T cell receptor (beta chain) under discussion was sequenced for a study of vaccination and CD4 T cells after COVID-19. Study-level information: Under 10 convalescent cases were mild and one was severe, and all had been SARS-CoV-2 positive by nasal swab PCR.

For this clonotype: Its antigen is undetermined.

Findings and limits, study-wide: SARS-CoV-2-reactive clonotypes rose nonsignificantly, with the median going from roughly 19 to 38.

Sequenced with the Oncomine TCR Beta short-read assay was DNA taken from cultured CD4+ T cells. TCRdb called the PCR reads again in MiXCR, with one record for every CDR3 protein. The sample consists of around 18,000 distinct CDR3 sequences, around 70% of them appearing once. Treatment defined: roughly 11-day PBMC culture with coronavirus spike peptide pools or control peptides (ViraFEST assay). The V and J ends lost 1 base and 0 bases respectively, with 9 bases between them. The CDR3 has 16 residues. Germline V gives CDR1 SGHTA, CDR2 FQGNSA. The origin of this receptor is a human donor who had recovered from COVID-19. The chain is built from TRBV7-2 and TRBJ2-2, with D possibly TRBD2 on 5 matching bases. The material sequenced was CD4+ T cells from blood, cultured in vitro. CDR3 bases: TGTGCCAGCAGCTTAGGCGGGCCCGCGAACACCGGGGAGCTGTTTTTT. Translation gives CASSLGGPANTGELFF.